The rows below give T cell receptor beta chains drawn from one sample of a study of graft-versus-host responses after intestinal transplantation. These receptors have no identified antigens. The protocol was immunoSEQ multiplex PCR, while the TCRdb copy is restricted to in-frame clones and leaves out a portion. The table shows about 100,000 clones, with roughly 84% occurring only once. The source was unstimulated CD4+ T cells sorted from spleen or lymph node cells, collected before transplant. The receptors stem from a human donor who was the organ donor for an intestinal transplant. CDR3s include the opening cysteine and the closing phenylalanine or tryptophan. The order of the fields is D gene, J gene, clone size, V gene, CDR3 protein, CDR3 DNA. D genes are given only for firm matches. The size entry is marked missing in some rows and otherwise reads once, few, many or a size class.

d_call: .; j_call: TRBJ1-1; clone_size: .; v_call: TRBV28; cdr3_aa: CASSPPIFPTEAFF; cdr3_nt: TGTGCCAGCAGCCCTCCCATCTTTCCCACTGAAGCTTTCTTT
d_call: TRBD1; j_call: TRBJ2-1; clone_size: once; v_call: TRBV6-5; cdr3_aa: CASRKTGGYNEQFF; cdr3_nt: TGTGCCAGCAGGAAGACAGGGGGCTACAATGAGCAGTTCTTC
d_call: .; j_call: TRBJ2-3; clone_size: .; v_call: TRBV28; cdr3_aa: CASSPMDWLTDTQYF; cdr3_nt: TGTGCCAGCAGTCCGATGGACTGGCTCACAGATACGCAGTATTTT
d_call: .; j_call: TRBJ1-2; clone_size: few; v_call: TRBV28; cdr3_aa: CASSQVRGSSNYGYTF; cdr3_nt: TGTGCCAGCAGCCAAGTACGTGGATCGTCAAACTATGGCTACACCTTC
d_call: .; j_call: TRBJ1-1; clone_size: .; v_call: TRBV4-1; cdr3_aa: CASSQDSTMGAEAFF; cdr3_nt: TGCGCCAGCAGCCAAGATTCCACAATGGGGGCTGAAGCTTTCTTT
d_call: .; j_call: TRBJ1-5; clone_size: once; v_call: TRBV6-5; cdr3_aa: CASSYNPGNQPQHF; cdr3_nt: TGTGCCAGCAGTTACAACCCAGGCAATCAGCCCCAGCATTTT
d_call: .; j_call: TRBJ2-7; clone_size: .; v_call: TRBV7-8; cdr3_aa: CASRMRGSSEQYF; cdr3_nt: TGTGCCAGCAGGATGAGGGGAAGTAGTGAGCAGTACTTC
d_call: TRBD1; j_call: TRBJ1-2; clone_size: .; v_call: TRBV28; cdr3_aa: CASSFSPGTGYGYTF; cdr3_nt: TGTGCCAGCTCTTTTAGTCCGGGGACAGGCTATGGCTACACCTTC
d_call: .; j_call: TRBJ1-1; clone_size: .; v_call: TRBV9; cdr3_aa: CASSGNRGRGTEAFF; cdr3_nt: TGTGCCAGCAGCGGAAATCGGGGGCGCGGCACTGAAGCTTTCTTT
d_call: .; j_call: TRBJ1-4; clone_size: .; v_call: TRBV29-1; cdr3_aa: CSAGTSLTEKLFF; cdr3_nt: TGCAGCGCTGGGACATCCCTCACAGAAAAACTGTTTTTT
d_call: .; j_call: TRBJ2-1; clone_size: .; v_call: TRBV6-9; cdr3_aa: CASSYLGGDNLREFF; cdr3_nt: TGTGCCAGCAGTTATTTGGGGGGCGATAATCTCCGGGAGTTCTTC
d_call: .; j_call: TRBJ2-6; clone_size: .; v_call: TRBV5-6; cdr3_aa: CAGSLAGLGANVLTF; cdr3_nt: TGTGCCGGCAGCCTCGCAGGGCTTGGGGCCAACGTCCTGACTTTC
d_call: .; j_call: TRBJ1-4; clone_size: .; v_call: TRBV14; cdr3_aa: CASSQGELVSTNEKLFF; cdr3_nt: TGTGCCAGCAGCCAGGGGGAACTCGTCTCAACTAATGAAAAACTGTTTTTT
d_call: TRBD2; j_call: TRBJ2-1; clone_size: .; v_call: TRBV7-3; cdr3_aa: CASSLSGGGYNEQFF; cdr3_nt: TGTGCCAGCAGCTTAAGTGGGGGGGGATACAATGAGCAGTTCTTC
d_call: .; j_call: TRBJ1-2; clone_size: .; v_call: TRBV18; cdr3_aa: CASSRTENSIYGYTF; cdr3_nt: TGTGCCAGCTCGCGGACGGAGAACTCTATCTATGGCTACACCTTC
d_call: .; j_call: TRBJ1-2; clone_size: .; v_call: TRBV6-5; cdr3_aa: CASSRTADYGYTF; cdr3_nt: TGTGCCAGCAGTAGGACGGCGGACTATGGCTACACCTTC
d_call: TRBD1; j_call: TRBJ1-1; clone_size: .; v_call: TRBV27; cdr3_aa: CASSLTGGVNTEAFF; cdr3_nt: TGTGCCAGCAGCCTGACAGGGGGAGTCAACACTGAAGCTTTCTTT
d_call: .; j_call: TRBJ1-2; clone_size: .; v_call: TRBV29-1; cdr3_aa: CSVEEREKGNYGYTF; cdr3_nt: TGCAGCGTTGAAGAAAGAGAAAAGGGGAACTATGGCTACACCTTC
d_call: .; j_call: TRBJ1-3; clone_size: few; v_call: TRBV4-1; cdr3_aa: CASSSVGHGNTIYF; cdr3_nt: TGCGCCAGCAGCTCAGTGGGGCACGGAAACACCATATATTTT
d_call: TRBD1; j_call: TRBJ1-5; clone_size: .; v_call: TRBV10-3; cdr3_aa: CAISEEVATGSNQPQHF; cdr3_nt: TGTGCCATCAGTGAGGAGGTAGCGACAGGGAGCAATCAGCCCCAGCATTTT
d_call: .; j_call: TRBJ2-3; clone_size: few; v_call: TRBV19; cdr3_aa: CASIGGGYTDTQYF; cdr3_nt: TGTGCCAGTATCGGCGGAGGGTACACAGATACGCAGTATTTT
d_call: .; j_call: TRBJ2-7; clone_size: .; v_call: TRBV13; cdr3_aa: CASSRQAPYEQYF; cdr3_nt: TGTGCCAGCAGCCGACAGGCTCCCTACGAGCAGTACTTC
d_call: .; j_call: TRBJ1-1; clone_size: .; v_call: TRBV7-9; cdr3_aa: CASSPRGLNTEAFF; cdr3_nt: TGTGCCAGCAGCCCGAGGGGTTTGAACACTGAAGCTTTCTTT
d_call: TRBD1; j_call: TRBJ1-4; clone_size: .; v_call: TRBV4-1; cdr3_aa: CASSQGPGGPTNEKLFF; cdr3_nt: TGCGCCAGCAGCCAAGGGCCAGGGGGCCCCACTAATGAAAAACTGTTTTTT
d_call: .; j_call: TRBJ2-3; clone_size: .; v_call: TRBV5-1; cdr3_aa: CASSLQVTDTQYF; cdr3_nt: TGCGCCAGCAGCTTACAGGTCACAGATACGCAGTATTTT
d_call: .; j_call: TRBJ2-3; clone_size: .; v_call: TRBV5-1; cdr3_aa: CASSLDRTSTDTQYF; cdr3_nt: TGCGCCAGCAGCTTGGACAGAACTAGCACAGATACGCAGTATTTT
d_call: .; j_call: TRBJ1-2; clone_size: .; v_call: TRBV6-1; cdr3_aa: CASSRSGGGYGYTF; cdr3_nt: TGTGCCAGCTCTCGTAGTGGCGGCGGGTATGGCTACACCTTC
d_call: .; j_call: TRBJ2-7; clone_size: once; v_call: TRBV2; cdr3_aa: CASSLGRGSYEQYF; cdr3_nt: TGTGCCAGCAGTCTTGGCCGCGGGTCCTACGAGCAGTACTTC
d_call: TRBD2; j_call: TRBJ2-2; clone_size: .; v_call: TRBV5-4; cdr3_aa: CASSLFGGMAGELFF; cdr3_nt: TGTGCCAGCAGCTTGTTCGGGGGGATGGCCGGGGAGCTGTTTTTT
d_call: .; j_call: TRBJ2-1; clone_size: .; v_call: TRBV10-3; cdr3_aa: CAISESGGQKNNEQFF; cdr3_nt: TGTGCCATCAGTGAGTCGGGAGGACAGAAAAACAATGAGCAGTTCTTC
d_call: .; j_call: TRBJ2-1; clone_size: .; v_call: TRBV27; cdr3_aa: CASSPLSAALSYNEQFF; cdr3_nt: TGTGCCAGCAGCCCCCTTAGCGCGGCGCTGTCCTACAATGAGCAGTTCTTC
d_call: TRBD2; j_call: TRBJ2-3; clone_size: .; v_call: TRBV6-5; cdr3_aa: CASSYSASGGSGTQYF; cdr3_nt: TGTGCCAGCAGTTACTCTGCTAGCGGGGGGTCGGGTACGCAGTATTTT
d_call: .; j_call: TRBJ1-2; clone_size: .; v_call: TRBV27; cdr3_aa: CASSPPGRDYGYTF; cdr3_nt: TGTGCCAGCAGTCCTCCCGGCAGAGATTATGGCTACACCTTC
d_call: TRBD1; j_call: TRBJ1-1; clone_size: .; v_call: TRBV5-4; cdr3_aa: CASKKAGQGTEAFF; cdr3_nt: TGTGCCAGCAAGAAGGCGGGACAGGGCACTGAAGCTTTCTTT
d_call: .; j_call: TRBJ2-7; clone_size: .; v_call: TRBV28; cdr3_aa: CASSSPGQTYEQYF; cdr3_nt: TGTGCCAGCAGTTCCCCGGGGCAGACCTACGAGCAGTACTTC
d_call: .; j_call: TRBJ2-4; clone_size: .; v_call: TRBV18; cdr3_aa: CASSPIPIRGQYF; cdr3_nt: TGTGCCAGCTCACCAATCCCAATTAGGGGGCAGTACTTC
d_call: TRBD1; j_call: TRBJ1-6; clone_size: few; v_call: TRBV19; cdr3_aa: CASSRQGADSPLHF; cdr3_nt: TGTGCCAGTAGCAGACAGGGGGCTGATTCACCCCTCCACTTT
d_call: .; j_call: TRBJ1-3; clone_size: .; v_call: TRBV7-9; cdr3_aa: CASSLSRTSGNTIYF; cdr3_nt: TGTGCCAGCAGCTTATCAAGGACCTCTGGAAACACCATATATTTT
d_call: .; j_call: TRBJ2-7; clone_size: .; v_call: TRBV18; cdr3_aa: CASSLNQAGGNEQYF; cdr3_nt: TGTGCCAGCTCACTGAACCAGGCCGGAGGGAACGAGCAGTACTTC
d_call: TRBD1; j_call: TRBJ1-6; clone_size: few; v_call: TRBV5-6; cdr3_aa: CASSLGAGGGSPLHF; cdr3_nt: TGTGCCAGCAGCTTGGGAGCAGGGGGCGGTTCACCCCTCCACTTT
d_call: .; j_call: TRBJ1-1; clone_size: .; v_call: TRBV5-1; cdr3_aa: CASSWGVTGDTEAFF; cdr3_nt: TGCGCCAGCAGCTGGGGGGTGACAGGTGACACTGAAGCTTTCTTT
d_call: .; j_call: TRBJ1-1; clone_size: .; v_call: TRBV25-1; cdr3_aa: CASSEGIFTEAFF; cdr3_nt: TGTGCCAGCAGTGAAGGTATTTTCACTGAAGCTTTCTTT
d_call: TRBD1; j_call: TRBJ1-5; clone_size: .; v_call: TRBV28; cdr3_aa: CASSFRTGGNQPQHF; cdr3_nt: TGTGCCAGCAGTTTTCGGACAGGGGGCAATCAGCCCCAGCATTTT
d_call: .; j_call: TRBJ2-2; clone_size: .; v_call: TRBV25-1; cdr3_aa: CASSESLVRTPTGELFF; cdr3_nt: TGTGCCAGCAGTGAAAGTTTGGTCCGAACGCCTACCGGGGAGCTGTTTTTT
d_call: .; j_call: TRBJ1-2; clone_size: .; v_call: TRBV5-4; cdr3_aa: CASSFGTDPNYGYTF; cdr3_nt: TGTGCCAGCAGCTTCGGGACGGACCCTAACTATGGCTACACCTTC
d_call: .; j_call: TRBJ1-5; clone_size: once; v_call: TRBV6-5; cdr3_aa: CASSYTQGIVNQPQHF; cdr3_nt: TGTGCCAGCAGTTACACGCAGGGGATTGTTAATCAGCCCCAGCATTTT
d_call: TRBD1; j_call: TRBJ1-2; clone_size: .; v_call: TRBV28; cdr3_aa: CASSYTGGGGGYGYTF; cdr3_nt: TGTGCCAGCAGTTACACAGGGGGCGGAGGAGGTTATGGCTACACCTTC
d_call: .; j_call: TRBJ1-2; clone_size: .; v_call: TRBV9; cdr3_aa: CASSVGVGGYTF; cdr3_nt: TGTGCCAGCAGCGTAGGGGTAGGTGGCTACACCTTC
d_call: TRBD1; j_call: TRBJ1-6; clone_size: .; v_call: TRBV28; cdr3_aa: CASLNLGHDRGGSPLHF; cdr3_nt: TGTGCCAGCCTCAATTTAGGCCACGACAGGGGAGGCTCACCCCTCCACTTT